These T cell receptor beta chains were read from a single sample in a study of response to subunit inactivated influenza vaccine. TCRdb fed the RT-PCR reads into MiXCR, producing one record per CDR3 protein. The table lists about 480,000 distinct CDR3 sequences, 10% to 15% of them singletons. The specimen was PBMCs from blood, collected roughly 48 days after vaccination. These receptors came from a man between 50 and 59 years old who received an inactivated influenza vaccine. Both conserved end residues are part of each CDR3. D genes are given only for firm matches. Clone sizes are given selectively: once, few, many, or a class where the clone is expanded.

TGCAGTGCTAGGGGTAGCGGGGGGAGCTCCTACGAGCAGTACTTC | CSARGSGGSSYEQYF | TRBJ2-7 | TRBV20-1 | few | TRBD2
TGTGCCAGCAGCCCCCGGACAGGGGGCGCCTACAATGAGCAGTTCTTC | CASSPRTGGAYNEQFF | TRBJ2-1 | TRBV7-2 | - | TRBD1
TGTGCCACCAGCCGGGACAGGGTGAACACTGAAGCTTTCTTT | CATSRDRVNTEAFF | TRBJ1-1 | TRBV15 | many | TRBD1
TGTGCCGGGGGGGGGTACACTGAAGCTTTCTTT | CAGGGYTEAFF | TRBJ1-1 | TRBV30 | - | -
TGTGCCAGCAGTTATCAGGGGGCAGTCTCCGAGCAGTACTTC | CASSYQGAVSEQYF | TRBJ2-7 | TRBV12-3/TRBV12-4 | many | TRBD1
TGTGCCAGCAGCCAAGTCAACTCCTACGAGCAGTACTTC | CASSQVNSYEQYF | TRBJ2-7 | TRBV3-1 | few | -
TGTGCCAGCAGCAAAGCGGGCAGGGGGATAAAAACCTACAATGAGCAGTTCTTC | CASSKAGRGIKTYNEQFF | TRBJ2-1 | TRBV21-1 | few | -
TGCGCCAGCAGCCAAGATTCGGACAGACCGAACACTGAAGCTTTCTTT | CASSQDSDRPNTEAFF | TRBJ1-1 | TRBV4-3 | - | -
TGCGCCAGCCGCCGGGACGTCGAGGAGACCCAGTACTTC | CASRRDVEETQYF | TRBJ2-5 | TRBV5-1 | - | -
TGTGCCAGCAGCTCACCCGGGACAGGGCACTCCGAGCAGTACTTC | CASSSPGTGHSEQYF | TRBJ2-7 | TRBV7-2 | few | TRBD1
TGTGCCAGCAGCGTAGTAGAAGATACGCAGTATTTT | CASSVVEDTQYF | TRBJ2-3 | TRBV9 | few | -
TGCAGTGCTAGCGCTAGCGGGAGGAGAAATGAGCAGTTCTTC | CSASASGRRNEQFF | TRBJ2-1 | TRBV20-1 | - | TRBD2
TGTGCCAGCAGTGCGGACGGTCGCTATGGCTACACCTTC | CASSADGRYGYTF | TRBJ1-2 | TRBV12-3/TRBV12-4 | - | -
TGTGCCAGCAGTTCGTCCCCCGGGGTTAACTATGGCTACACCTTC | CASSSSPGVNYGYTF | TRBJ1-2 | TRBV12-3/TRBV12-4 | - | -
TGTGCCACCAGCACCGGGACAGGGGACTCACCCCTCCACTTT | CATSTGTGDSPLHF | TRBJ1-6 | TRBV15 | - | TRBD1
TGTGCCAGCAGCCTTCGACAGGGGGTAGACAATGAGCAGTTCTTC | CASSLRQGVDNEQFF | TRBJ2-1 | TRBV7-8 | few | TRBD1
TGTGCCAGCAGTGGACCAGCGCCCGAGACCTACAATGAGCAGTTCTTC | CASSGPAPETYNEQFF | TRBJ2-1 | TRBV25-1 | - | -
TGTGCCAGCAGCCAACGGGGGGTTCAGACCGGGGAGCTGTTTTTT | CASSQRGVQTGELFF | TRBJ2-2 | TRBV4-2 | - | TRBD2
TGTGCCGCGGGCCACTCCAATTCACCCCTCCACTTT | CAAGHSNSPLHF | TRBJ1-6 | TRBV10-3 | few | -
TGTGCCAGCAGCTTAAGGGGGACAGGGCATGAGCAGTTCTTC | CASSLRGTGHEQFF | TRBJ2-1 | TRBV7-2 | many | TRBD1
TGTGCCAGCAGACCCTCCTTGGAGAGGTCCCTCCACTTT | CASRPSLERSLHF | TRBJ1-6 | TRBV28 | few | -
TGCGCCAGCAGTCAATCGGGGACTAGCGGGGACAGCTCCTACAATGAGCAGTTCTTC | CASSQSGTSGDSSYNEQFF | TRBJ2-1 | TRBV23-1 | - | TRBD2
TGTGCCAGCATCGCTTCCACCTACAATGAGCAGTTCTTC | CASIASTYNEQFF | TRBJ2-1 | TRBV28 | few | -
TGCAGTGCTAGAGATTGGTCCGTAAAGGGACAGGCGGCCTACGAGCAGTACTTC | CSARDWSVKGQAAYEQYF | TRBJ2-7 | TRBV20-1 | - | TRBD1
TGCAGTGCCGTCTCAGGGGGCGGGACTGAAGCTTTCTTT | CSAVSGGGTEAFF | TRBJ1-1 | TRBV20-1 | few | TRBD1
TGTGCCAGCAGCCAAGATAGCCACCGCACAGATACGCAGTATTTT | CASSQDSHRTDTQYF | TRBJ2-3 | TRBV14 | - | -
TGTGCCAGCAGACGTACCGGGACTATAAATGAGCAGTTCTTC | CASRRTGTINEQFF | TRBJ2-1 | TRBV12-3/TRBV12-4 | few | TRBD2
TGTGCCAGCAGCTTAGTGGGGGGGCCCACTGAAGCTTTCTTT | CASSLVGGPTEAFF | TRBJ1-1 | TRBV7-9 | few | -
TGTGCCAGCACCAATCCTACGGTAGCCGTGGAGACCCAGTACTTC | CASTNPTVAVETQYF | TRBJ2-5 | TRBV7-8 | - | -
TGCAGTGTTTACGATTCGGACGGGTACAATGAGCAGTTCTTC | CSVYDSDGYNEQFF | TRBJ2-1 | TRBV20-1 | - | -
TGTGCCAGCAGCCGCTATCCGCAAGAGACCCAGTACTTC | CASSRYPQETQYF | TRBJ2-5 | TRBV4-2 | few | -
TGTGCCAGCAGCCTGGACAGCTATGGCTACACCTTC | CASSLDSYGYTF | TRBJ1-2 | TRBV5-1 | many | -
TGCAGCGTTGATTTCGGACTAGGACGTAAGGAGCAGTACTTC | CSVDFGLGRKEQYF | TRBJ2-7 | TRBV29-1 | many | TRBD2
TGCGCCAGCAGCTTACAGGGGGCGGGCTACTACGAGCAGTACTTC | CASSLQGAGYYEQYF | TRBJ2-7 | TRBV5-1 | - | TRBD1
TGTGCCAGCTCACCCCGGAATGTGCAAGAGACCCAGTACTTC | CASSPRNVQETQYF | TRBJ2-5 | TRBV18 | - | -
TGTGCCAGCTCAGGACAGGGGCCAAAAACGAACACCGGGGAGCTGTTTTTT | CASSGQGPKTNTGELFF | TRBJ2-2 | TRBV18 | - | TRBD1
TGTGCCAGCAGCCTGACCTATGGCTACACCTTC | CASSLTYGYTF | TRBJ1-2 | TRBV12-3/TRBV12-4 | - | -